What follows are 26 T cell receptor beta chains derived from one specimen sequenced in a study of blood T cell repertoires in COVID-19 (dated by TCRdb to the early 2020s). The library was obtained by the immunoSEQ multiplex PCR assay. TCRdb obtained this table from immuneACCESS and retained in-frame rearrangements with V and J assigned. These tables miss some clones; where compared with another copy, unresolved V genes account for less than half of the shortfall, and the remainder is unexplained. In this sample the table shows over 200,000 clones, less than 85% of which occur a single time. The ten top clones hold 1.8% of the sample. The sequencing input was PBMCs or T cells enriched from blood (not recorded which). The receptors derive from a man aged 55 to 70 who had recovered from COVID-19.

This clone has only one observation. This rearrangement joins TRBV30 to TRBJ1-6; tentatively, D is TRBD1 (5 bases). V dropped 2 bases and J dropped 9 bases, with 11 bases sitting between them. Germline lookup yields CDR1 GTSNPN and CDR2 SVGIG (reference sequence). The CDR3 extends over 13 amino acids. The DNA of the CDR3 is TGTGCCTGGAGTCTGCGGGGGGGTTCACCCCTCCACTTT. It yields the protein CAWSLRGGSPLHF.

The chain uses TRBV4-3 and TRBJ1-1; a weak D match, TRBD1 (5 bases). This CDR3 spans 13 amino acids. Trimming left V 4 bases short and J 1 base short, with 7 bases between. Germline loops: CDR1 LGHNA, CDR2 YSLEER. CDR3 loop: CASSRQRNTEAFF. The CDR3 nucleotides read TGCGCCAGCAGCCGACAGCGGAACACTGAAGCTTTCTTT.

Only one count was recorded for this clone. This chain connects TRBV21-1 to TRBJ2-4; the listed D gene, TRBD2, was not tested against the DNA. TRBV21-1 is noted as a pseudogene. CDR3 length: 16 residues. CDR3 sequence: CASSEKKGVAKNIQYF. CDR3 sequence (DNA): TGTGCCAGCAGCGAAAAAAAAGGAGTAGCCAAAAACATTCAGTACTTC.

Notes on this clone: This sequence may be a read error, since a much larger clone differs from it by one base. CDR3: CASSWTGSSYEQYF. The DNA for the CDR3 is TGTGCCAGCAGCTGGACAGGGTCCTCCTACGAGCAGTACTTC. This rearrangement joins TRBV13 to TRBJ2-7, with 8 nucleotides matching TRBD1. This CDR3 has 14 amino acids. V trimming: 4 bases; J trimming: 0 bases; junction bases outside the gene matches: 2. From germline, CDR1 is PRHDT and CDR2 FYEKMQ (reference sequence).

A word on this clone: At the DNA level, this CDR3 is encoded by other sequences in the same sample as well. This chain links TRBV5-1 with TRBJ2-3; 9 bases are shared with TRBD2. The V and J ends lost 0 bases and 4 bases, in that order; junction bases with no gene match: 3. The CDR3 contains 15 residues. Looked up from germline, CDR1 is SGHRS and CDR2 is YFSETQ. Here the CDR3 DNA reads TGCGCCAGCAGCTTGGGTCTAGCGGGGTCAGATACGCAGTATTTT. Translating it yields CASSLGLAGSDTQYF.

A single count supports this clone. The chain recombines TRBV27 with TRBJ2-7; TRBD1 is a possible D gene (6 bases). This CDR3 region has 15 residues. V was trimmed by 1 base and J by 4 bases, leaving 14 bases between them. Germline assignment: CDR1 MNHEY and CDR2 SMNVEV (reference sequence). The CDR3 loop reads CASSLFGQSKYEQYF. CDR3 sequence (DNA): TGTGCCAGCAGTTTATTTGGACAGTCTAAGTACGAGCAGTACTTC.

This CDR3 is CASSLAGESTDTQYF. DNA of the CDR3: TGTGCCAGCAGCTTAGCCGGGGAGTCCACAGATACGCAGTATTTT. V usage is TRBV11-2 and J usage is TRBJ2-3; D possibly corresponds to TRBD2 (5 bases). There are 15 residues in the CDR3. Per germline, CDR1 SGHAT and CDR2 FQNNGV. V lost 1 base, J lost 2 bases, and 10 bases lay in between.

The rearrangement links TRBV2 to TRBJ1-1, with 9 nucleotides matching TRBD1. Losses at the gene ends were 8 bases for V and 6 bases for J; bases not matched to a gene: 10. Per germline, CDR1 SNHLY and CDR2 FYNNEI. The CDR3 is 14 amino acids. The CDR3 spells CASDAGTGRSEAFF. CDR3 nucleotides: TGTGCCAGCGATGCCGGGACAGGGAGGTCTGAAGCTTTCTTT.

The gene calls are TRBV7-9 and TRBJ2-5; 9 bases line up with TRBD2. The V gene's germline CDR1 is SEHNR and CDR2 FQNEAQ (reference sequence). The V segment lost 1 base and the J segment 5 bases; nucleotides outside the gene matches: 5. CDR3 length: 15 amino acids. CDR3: CASSLVLAGRETQYF. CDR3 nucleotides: TGTGCCAGCAGCTTAGTTCTAGCGGGGCGCGAGACCCAGTACTTC.

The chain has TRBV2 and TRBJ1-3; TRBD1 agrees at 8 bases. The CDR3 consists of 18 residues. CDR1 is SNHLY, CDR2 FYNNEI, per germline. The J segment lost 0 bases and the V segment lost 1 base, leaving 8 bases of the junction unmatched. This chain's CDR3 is CASSEDNRGTSSGNTIYF. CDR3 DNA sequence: TGTGCCAGCAGTGAAGATAACAGGGGGACCAGCTCTGGAAACACCATATATTTT.

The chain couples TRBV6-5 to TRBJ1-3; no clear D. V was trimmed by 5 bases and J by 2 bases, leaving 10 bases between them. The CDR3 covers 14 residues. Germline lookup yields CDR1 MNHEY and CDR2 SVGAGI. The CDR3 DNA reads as TGTGCCAGCAGTCGAGCCGGGACTGGAAACACCATATATTTT. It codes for CASSRAGTGNTIYF.

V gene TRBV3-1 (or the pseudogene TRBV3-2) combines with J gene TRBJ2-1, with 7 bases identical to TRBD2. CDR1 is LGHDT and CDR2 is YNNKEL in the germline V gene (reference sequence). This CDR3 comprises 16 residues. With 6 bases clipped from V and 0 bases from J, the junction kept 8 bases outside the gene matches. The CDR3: CASRRNTSASYNEQFF. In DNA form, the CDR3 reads TGTGCCAGCAGACGGAACACTAGCGCCTCCTACAATGAGCAGTTCTTC.

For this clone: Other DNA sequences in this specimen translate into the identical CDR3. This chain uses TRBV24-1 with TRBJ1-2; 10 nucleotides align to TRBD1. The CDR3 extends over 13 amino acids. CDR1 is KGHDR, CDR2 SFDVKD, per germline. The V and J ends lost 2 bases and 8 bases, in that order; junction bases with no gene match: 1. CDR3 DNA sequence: TGTGCCACCAGTGATTGGACAGGGGGGGGCTACACCTTC. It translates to CATSDWTGGGYTF.

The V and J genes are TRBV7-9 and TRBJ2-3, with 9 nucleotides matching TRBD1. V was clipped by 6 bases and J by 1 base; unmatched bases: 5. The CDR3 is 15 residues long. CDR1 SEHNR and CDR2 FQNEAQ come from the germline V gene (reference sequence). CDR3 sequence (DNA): TGTGCCAGCAGTCAGACAGGGGGTGGCACAGATACGCAGTATTTT. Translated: CASSQTGGGTDTQYF.

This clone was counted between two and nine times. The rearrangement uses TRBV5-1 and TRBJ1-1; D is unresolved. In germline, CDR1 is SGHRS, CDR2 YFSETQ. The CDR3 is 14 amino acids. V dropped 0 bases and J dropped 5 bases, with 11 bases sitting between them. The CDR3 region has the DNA TGCGCCAGCAGCTTGGAGGAGGCTGTTACTGAAGCTTTCTTT. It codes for CASSLEEAVTEAFF.

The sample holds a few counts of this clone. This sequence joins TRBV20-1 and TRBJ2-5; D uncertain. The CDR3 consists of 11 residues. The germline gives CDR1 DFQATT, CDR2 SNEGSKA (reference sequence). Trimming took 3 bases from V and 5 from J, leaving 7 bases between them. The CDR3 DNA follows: TGCAGTGCTAGTCTTATCGAGACCCAGTACTTC. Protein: CSASLIETQYF.

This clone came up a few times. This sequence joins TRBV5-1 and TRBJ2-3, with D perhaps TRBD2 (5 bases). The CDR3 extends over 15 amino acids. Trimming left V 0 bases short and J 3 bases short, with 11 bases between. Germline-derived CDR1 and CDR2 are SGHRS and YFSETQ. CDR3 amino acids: CASSLAPGSTDTQYF. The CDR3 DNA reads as TGCGCCAGCAGCTTGGCCCCGGGGTCGACAGATACGCAGTATTTT.

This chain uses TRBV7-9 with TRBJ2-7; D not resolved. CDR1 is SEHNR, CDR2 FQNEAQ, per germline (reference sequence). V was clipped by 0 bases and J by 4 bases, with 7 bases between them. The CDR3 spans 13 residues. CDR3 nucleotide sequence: TGTGCCAGCAGCTTAGCGAGCGCGTACGAGCAGTACTTC. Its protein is CASSLASAYEQYF.

CDR3 amino acids: CASSQDRMNTEAFF. In nucleotides, the CDR3 is TGCGCCAGCAGCCAAGACAGGATGAACACTGAAGCTTTCTTT. The V call is TRBV4-1, the J call TRBJ1-1; D is unresolved. This CDR3 has 14 residues. Trimming took off 0 bases at V and 0 bases at J, with 5 bases between the two ends. The germline V gene has CDR1 MGHRA and CDR2 YSYEKL.

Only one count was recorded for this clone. CDR3 loop: CAWSKGTGPQETQYF. In DNA, the CDR3 is TGTGCCTGGAGTAAGGGGACAGGCCCCCAAGAGACCCAGTACTTC. The chain uses TRBV30 and TRBJ2-5; the match to TRBD1 covers 8 bases. The length of the CDR3 is 15 residues. V trimming: 2 bases; J trimming: 1 base; junction bases outside the gene matches: 6. Germline CDR1 and CDR2: GTSNPN and SVGIG (reference sequence).

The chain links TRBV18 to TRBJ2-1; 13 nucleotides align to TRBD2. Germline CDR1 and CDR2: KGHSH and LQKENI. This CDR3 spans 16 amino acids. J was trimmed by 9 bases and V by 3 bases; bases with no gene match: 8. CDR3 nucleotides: TGTGCCAGCTCACCCGCCGGGACTAGCGGGGTCGTTGAGCAGTTCTTC. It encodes CASSPAGTSGVVEQFF.

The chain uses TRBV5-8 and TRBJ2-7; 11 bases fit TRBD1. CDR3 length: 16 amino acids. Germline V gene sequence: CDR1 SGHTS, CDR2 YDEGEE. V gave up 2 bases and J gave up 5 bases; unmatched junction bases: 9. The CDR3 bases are TGTGCCAGCAGCTTTGTGTTGGACAGGGGGCCCCACGAGCAGTACTTC. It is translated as CASSFVLDRGPHEQYF.

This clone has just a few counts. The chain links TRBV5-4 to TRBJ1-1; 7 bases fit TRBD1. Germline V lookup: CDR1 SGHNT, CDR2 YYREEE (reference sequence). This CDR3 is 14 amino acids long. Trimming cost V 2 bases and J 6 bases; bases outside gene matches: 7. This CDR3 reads CASSFDRESSEAFF. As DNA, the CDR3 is TGTGCCAGCAGCTTTGACAGGGAATCTTCTGAAGCTTTCTTT.

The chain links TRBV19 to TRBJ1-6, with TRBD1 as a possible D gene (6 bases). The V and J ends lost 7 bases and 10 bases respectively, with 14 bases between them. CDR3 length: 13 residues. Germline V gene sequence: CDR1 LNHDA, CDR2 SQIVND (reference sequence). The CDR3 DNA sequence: TGTGCCAGTAATCCGGGACATCTATCACCCCTCCACTTT. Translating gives CASNPGHLSPLHF.

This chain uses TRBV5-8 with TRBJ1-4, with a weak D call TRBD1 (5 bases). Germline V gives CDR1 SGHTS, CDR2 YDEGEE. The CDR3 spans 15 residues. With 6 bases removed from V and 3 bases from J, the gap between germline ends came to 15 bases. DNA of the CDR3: TGTGCCAGCAACAAGGAGGGGCGGCCTAATGAAAAACTGTTTTTT. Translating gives CASNKEGRPNEKLFF.

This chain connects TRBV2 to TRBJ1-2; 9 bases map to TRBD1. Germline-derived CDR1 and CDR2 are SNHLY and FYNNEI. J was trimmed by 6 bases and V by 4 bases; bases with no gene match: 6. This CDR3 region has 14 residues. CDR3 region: CASSVKQGADGYTF. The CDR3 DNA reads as TGTGCCAGCAGTGTAAAACAGGGGGCGGATGGCTACACCTTC.